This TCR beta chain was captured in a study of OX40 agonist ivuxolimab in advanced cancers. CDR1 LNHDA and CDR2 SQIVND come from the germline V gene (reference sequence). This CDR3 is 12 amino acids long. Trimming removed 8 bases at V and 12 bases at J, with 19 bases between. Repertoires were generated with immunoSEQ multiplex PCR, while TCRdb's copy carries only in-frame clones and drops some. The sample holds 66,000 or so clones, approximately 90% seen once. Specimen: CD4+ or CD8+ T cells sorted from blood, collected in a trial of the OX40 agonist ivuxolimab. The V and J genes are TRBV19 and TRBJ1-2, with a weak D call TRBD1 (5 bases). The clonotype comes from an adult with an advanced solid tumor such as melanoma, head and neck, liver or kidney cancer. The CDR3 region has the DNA TGTGCCAGTGCCGGGACCGAAAAGTCCAACACCTTC. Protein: CASAGTEKSNTF. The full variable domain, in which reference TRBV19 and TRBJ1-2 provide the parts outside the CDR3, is DGGITQSPKYLFRKEGQNVTLSCEQNLNHDAMYWYRQDPGQGLRLIYYSQIVNDFQKGDIAEGYSVSREKKESFPLTVTSAQKNPTAFYLCASAGTEKSNTFGSGTRLTVV.